Below, 25 T cell receptor beta chains from the same sample are listed, as sequenced in a study of T cell repertoires in cytomegalovirus infection. TCRdb fed the reads into MiXCR, producing one record per CDR3 protein. Here the sample spans 150,000 to 200,000 distinct CDR3 sequences, less than 9.5% being singletons. Sequencing input: PBMCs. These receptors were taken from a human donor in good health (CMV status not recorded). Some clones in this sample may be carry-over from other donors' samples.

The table lists this clonotype with a few counts. The V gene is TRBV6-1, the J gene TRBJ2-5; D remains unclear. CDR1 is MNHNS, CDR2 SASEGT, per germline. The V end lost 1 base, the J end lost 1 base, and 16 bases lay between the germline ends. The CDR3 length is 17 residues. DNA for the CDR3: TGTGCCAGCAGTGAAGATCCGAGGTATAGACCCCAAGAGACCCAGTACTTC. Amino acid sequence: CASSEDPRYRPQETQYF.

This clonotype was seen repeatedly, ten times or more. The CDR3 spells CSARKASGGPRYNEQFF. The CDR3 nucleotides are TGCAGTGCTAGGAAAGCCTCGGGGGGGCCCCGATACAATGAGCAGTTCTTC. The gene calls are TRBV20-1 and TRBJ2-1; TRBD2 agrees at 8 bases. With 3 bases clipped from V and 4 bases from J, the junction kept 14 bases outside the gene matches. Germline CDR1 and CDR2: DFQATT and SNEGSKA (reference sequence). CDR3 length: 17 amino acids.

This clonotype was detected a few times. The V and J genes are TRBV19 and TRBJ1-5, with 7 bases matching TRBD1. This CDR3 region has 16 residues. Germline trimming cut 5 bases from V and 1 base from J; bases unmatched to any gene: 8. Germline V lookup: CDR1 LNHDA, CDR2 SQIVND (reference sequence). CDR3 DNA sequence: TGTGCCAGTAGTTTTGGGGCAGGGGGAAGCAATCAGCCCCAGCATTTT. This encodes CASSFGAGGSNQPQHF.

This clonotype was detected ten times or more. This chain uses TRBV28 with TRBJ1-5; D unresolved. Germline CDR1 MDHEN, CDR2 SYDVKM. The CDR3 extends over 14 amino acids. Trimming removed 7 bases at V and 1 base at J, with 11 bases between. The CDR3 DNA is TGTGCCAGCATTGCGACGGTGAGCAATCAGCCCCAGCATTTT. Its protein product is CASIATVSNQPQHF.

This chain links TRBV4-2 with TRBJ1-3; no reliable D call. Germline CDR1 reads LGHNA; CDR2 reads YNFKEQ. The CDR3 consists of 11 residues. V was shortened by 3 bases and J by 5 bases, with 2 bases between the two germline ends. DNA for the CDR3: TGTGCCAGCAGCCATAGAAACACCATATATTTT. This codes for CASSHRNTIYF.

This clonotype showed up many times. The J gene is TRBJ2-3, the V gene TRBV6-2 or TRBV6-3; 7 nucleotides align to TRBD2. V was clipped by 3 bases and J by 0 bases; unmatched bases: 3. The CDR3 is made up of 15 amino acids. The germline V gene has CDR1 MNHEY and CDR2 SVGEGT. In DNA, the CDR3 is TGTGCCAGCAGTTATGTTAGCGGGAGCACAGATACGCAGTATTTT. It codes for CASSYVSGSTDTQYF.

This clonotype showed up just a few times. The chain joins TRBV29-1 to TRBJ1-1; 8 bases are a match to TRBD1. V dropped 7 bases and J dropped 6; count of bases not matched to a gene: 1. Germline lookup yields CDR1 SQVTM and CDR2 ANQGSEA. This CDR3 has 10 amino acids. The CDR3 is CSGTGSEAFF. DNA of the CDR3: TGCAGCGGGACAGGGTCTGAAGCTTTCTTT. The entire variable domain, with the rest obtained from reference TRBV29-1 and TRBJ1-1, is as follows: SAVISQKPSRDICQRGTSLTIQCQVDSQVTMMFWYRQQPGQSLTLIATANQGSEATYESGFVIDKFPISRPNLTFSTLTVSNMSPEDSSIYLCSGTGSEAFFGQGTRLTVV.

In regard to this clonotype: Since a much larger clone is just one base distant, this may be a read error. The J gene is TRBJ1-2, the V gene TRBV7-2; maybe TRBD1 (6 bases). V was clipped by 4 bases and J by 4 bases, with 16 bases between them. Germline V gives CDR1 SGHTA, CDR2 FQGNSA. The CDR3 consists of 15 residues. The CDR3 loop reads CASSSRGGHGYGYTF. CDR3 coding DNA: TGTGCCAGCAGCTCGAGGGGGGGGCACGGCTATGGCTACACCTTC.

This clonotype was counted at least ten times. V gene TRBV7-9 combines with J gene TRBJ1-5; 8 nucleotides line up with TRBD1. Germline CDR1 SEHNR, CDR2 FQNEAQ (reference sequence). V was pared by 5 bases and J by 5 bases, with 5 bases of the junction left unmatched. This CDR3 comprises 14 residues. The CDR3 loop is CASSRGQGDQPQHF. The DNA of the CDR3 is TGTGCCAGCAGCCGCGGACAGGGTGATCAGCCCCAGCATTTT.

This clonotype was observed many times. This chain's CDR3 is CASSSTGGANYGYTF. The DNA for the CDR3 is TGTGCCAGCAGCTCCACAGGGGGTGCTAACTATGGCTACACCTTC. The genes are TRBV7-2 and TRBJ1-2; TRBD1 matches 8 bases. Germline V gene data show CDR1 as SGHTA and CDR2 as FQGNSA. This CDR3 comprises 15 residues. Trimming at V came to 4 bases and at J to 0 bases, leaving 4 bases not matched to a gene.

This rearrangement joins TRBV20-1 to TRBJ2-1; the D is unclear. Germline values: CDR1 DFQATT, CDR2 SNEGSKA (reference sequence). Trimming cost V 2 bases and J 8 bases, with 10 bases left between them. The CDR3 length is 12 residues. The CDR3: CSARYRDYEQFF. CDR3 in DNA: TGCAGTGCTAGATATCGAGACTATGAGCAGTTCTTC.

This clonotype occurred a few times. The chain links TRBV28 to TRBJ1-2; D possibly corresponds to TRBD1 (6 bases). CDR1 is MDHEN, CDR2 SYDVKM, per germline. CDR3 length equals 14 residues. V was clipped by 2 bases and J by 4 bases, with 11 bases between them. CDR3 DNA: TGTGCCAGCAGTTTAACCGGGGGCGTCTATGGCTACACCTTC. As protein: CASSLTGGVYGYTF.

This clonotype came up many times. The chain recombines TRBV28 with TRBJ2-3; 12 bases line up with TRBD2. CDR3 size: 18 residues. With 6 bases clipped from V and 0 bases from J, the junction kept 10 bases outside the gene matches. Germline-derived CDR1 and CDR2 are MDHEN and SYDVKM. This CDR3 is CASRLRTSGTISTDTQYF. CDR3 bases: TGTGCCAGCAGACTTAGGACTAGCGGGACAATTAGCACAGATACGCAGTATTTT.

The chain uses TRBV18 and TRBJ1-1; D ambiguous. Germline V gene lookup returns CDR1 KGHSH and CDR2 LQKENI. The CDR3 spans 14 residues. Trimming pared 0 bases from V and 0 bases from J, leaving 5 bases between. The DNA of the CDR3 is TGTGCCAGCTCACCACCGGATTTGAACACTGAAGCTTTCTTT. Its translation: CASSPPDLNTEAFF.

The J gene is TRBJ2-7, the V gene TRBV6-2 or TRBV6-3; 7 bases map to TRBD2. The V gene's germline CDR1 is MNHEY and CDR2 SVGEGT. The V and J ends lost 6 bases and 2 bases, in that order; junction bases with no gene match: 4. The CDR3 is made up of 13 amino acids. The CDR3 here is CASSWGGAYEQYF. DNA of the CDR3: TGTGCCAGCAGCTGGGGGGGAGCCTACGAGCAGTACTTC.

Ten or more counts support this clonotype. This chain uses TRBV6-2 or TRBV6-3 with TRBJ2-2, with D perhaps matching TRBD1 or TRBD2 (5 bases each). V was trimmed by 4 bases and J by 4 bases, leaving 13 bases between them. From germline, CDR1 is MNHEY and CDR2 SVGEGT. The CDR3 covers 15 residues. DNA of the CDR3: TGTGCCAGCAGTTCCGGGACGGGAACCACCGGGGAGCTGTTTTTT. This gives the protein CASSSGTGTTGELFF.

This sequence joins TRBV2 and TRBJ2-2; tentatively, D is TRBD1 (6 bases). V was shortened by 1 base and J by 6 bases, with 6 bases between the two germline ends. The length of the CDR3 is 13 residues. Looked up from germline, CDR1 is SNHLY and CDR2 is FYNNEI. The CDR3, as DNA: TGTGCCAGCAGTGAAGGGGGGCCCGGGGAGCTGTTTTTT. Translated: CASSEGGPGELFF.

The rearrangement links TRBV28 to TRBJ1-1, with D possibly being TRBD1 (5 bases). In germline, CDR1 is MDHEN, CDR2 SYDVKM. The CDR3 runs 16 residues. The germline V and J ends were trimmed by 7 bases and 1 base, with 19 bases remaining between them. The CDR3 loop reads CASILSSPGGNTEAFF. The CDR3 DNA sequence: TGTGCCAGCATCCTCTCCAGTCCGGGGGGGAACACTGAAGCTTTCTTT.

This clonotype was recorded at least ten times. The chain employs TRBV11-2 and TRBJ1-1; 8 bases are a match to TRBD1. The ends lost 7 bases at V and 2 bases at J; junction bases unmatched: 6. Per germline, CDR1 SGHAT and CDR2 FQNNGV. CDR3 length equals 14 residues. The CDR3 spells CASTIDRGNTEAFF. As DNA, the CDR3 is TGTGCCAGCACCATCGACAGGGGAAACACTGAAGCTTTCTTT.

This clonotype was found many times. The rearrangement links TRBV7-8 to TRBJ2-3, with TRBD2 matching over 8 bases. The CDR3 loop spans 17 amino acids. The V gene's germline CDR1 is SGHVS and CDR2 FQNEAQ. The J segment lost 2 bases and the V segment lost 2 bases, leaving 9 bases of the junction unmatched. The CDR3 DNA sequence: TGTGCCAGCAGCTTAAAGGCGCTAGCGGGCTTCACAGATACGCAGTATTTT. This sequence encodes CASSLKALAGFTDTQYF.

The V gene is TRBV11-2, the J gene TRBJ1-1; D might be TRBD1 (6 bases). CDR1 and CDR2 from the germline V gene are SGHAT and FQNNGV. Deletions cut 6 bases from V and 4 bases from J, with 21 bases between. This CDR3 comprises 16 residues. The CDR3 nucleotides are TGTGCCAGCAGACAAGGGGGATGGGGTTTTGTCACTGAAGCTTTCTTT. Its translation: CASRQGGWGFVTEAFF.

This clonotype was found many times. The chain is built from TRBV11-2 and TRBJ2-5, with 8 bases matching TRBD2. The CDR3 extends over 17 amino acids. Germline V gene data show CDR1 as SGHAT and CDR2 as FQNNGV. The ends lost 11 bases at V and 2 bases at J; junction bases unmatched: 19. Written as DNA, the CDR3 is TGTGCCGTCCGTTCACCGACTACTAGCGGTTATCAAGAGACCCAGTACTTC. Its protein product is CAVRSPTTSGYQETQYF.

This clonotype has at least ten counts. V is TRBV7-2 and J is TRBJ2-7, with TRBD2 as a possible D gene (5 bases). Germline-derived CDR1 and CDR2 are SGHTA and FQGNSA. The CDR3 has 15 residues. Trimming left V 1 base short and J 3 bases short, with 13 bases between. The CDR3 bases are TGTGCCAGCAGCTTAGAGCCCACTAGTTACTACGAGCAGTACTTC. It yields the protein CASSLEPTSYYEQYF.

In this sample, this clonotype turned up many times. This chain links TRBV7-6 with TRBJ2-5, with D possibly matching TRBD2 (6 bases). This CDR3 is 15 amino acids long. Germline values: CDR1 SGHVS, CDR2 FNYEAQ. V was pared by 2 bases and J by 3 bases, with 13 bases between. The chain's CDR3 is CASSLRAGREETQYF. CDR3 in DNA: TGTGCCAGCAGCTTACGGGCCGGGAGAGAAGAGACCCAGTACTTC.

This clonotype was seen more than once but under ten times. V usage is TRBV28 and J usage is TRBJ1-3; D is uncertain. There are 15 residues in the CDR3. Per the germline V gene, CDR1 is MDHEN and CDR2 is SYDVKM. V was clipped by 6 bases and J by 2 bases, with 14 bases between them. CDR3: CASRDGGSAGNTIYF. The CDR3 bases are TGTGCCAGCAGAGACGGAGGGAGTGCTGGAAACACCATATATTTT.